The subject of this entry is one TCR beta chain. What it binds is not known. Other DNA sequences within the sample encode an identical CDR3. PCR used 60 Vbeta primers and 13 Jbeta primers. Clones were read by immunoSEQ multiplex PCR, and TCRdb kept only the in-frame ones, dropping some. There are about 140,000 clones in the sample; 70% to 80% occur only once, and 4% to 6% lies in the top ten. The data derive from a study of cytomegalovirus exposure and HLA in healthy donors. Study details: Most genotyped donors, approximately 77% of 350 to 500, had Caucasian-associated genetic ancestry.

Trimming took off 1 base at V and 4 bases at J, with 8 bases between the two ends. Looked up from germline, CDR1 is SGHRS and CDR2 is YFSETQ. The CDR3 runs 13 residues. Points from the study as a whole: Sequencing had likely introduced a cluster of highly shared sequence variants as an artifact. Roughly uniform depth of sequencing across donors was assumed in presence/absence analyses. Confirmation in vitro established that a few CMV-associated chains were specific for CMV antigens.

The V gene is TRBV5-1, the J gene TRBJ1-1; TRBD1 is a possible D gene (6 bases). The sequence derives from a woman in her forties or fifties in good health and CMV-seronegative. What was sequenced was PBMCs. CDR3 sequence reads: CASSLRGGTEAFF. As DNA, the CDR3 is TGCGCCAGCAGCTTGCGAGGGGGCACTGAAGCTTTCTTT.